This entry lists 16 T cell receptor beta chains sequenced from one sample in a study of OX40 agonist ivuxolimab in advanced cancers. Clones were read by immunoSEQ multiplex PCR, and TCRdb kept only the in-frame ones, dropping some. This sample has fewer than 60,000 clones; approximately 87% occur once, and the top ten carry approximately 1.8%. This material consisted of CD4+ or CD8+ T cells sorted from blood, taken in a trial of the OX40 agonist ivuxolimab. These receptors were taken from an adult with an advanced solid tumor such as melanoma, head and neck, liver or kidney cancer.

V and J are TRBV20-1 and TRBJ1-1; D uncertain. This CDR3 is built from 9 residues. Germline V lookup: CDR1 DFQATT, CDR2 SNEGSKA (reference sequence). The ends were cut back, 7 bases at V and 5 bases at J, with 5 bases in the middle. The CDR3 DNA is TGCAGTGTCTCAACTGAAGCTTTCTTT. This sequence encodes CSVSTEAFF.

V is TRBV5-1 and J is TRBJ2-1, with 9 bases identical to TRBD2. This CDR3 has 15 residues. Trimming removed 0 bases from V and 9 bases from J; junction bases left unmatched: 7. Germline lookup yields CDR1 SGHRS and CDR2 YFSETQ. This CDR3 reads CASSLGVAGAGEQFF. In DNA form, the CDR3 reads TGCGCCAGCAGCTTGGGGGTAGCGGGGGCGGGTGAGCAGTTCTTC.

The V gene is TRBV10-1, the J gene TRBJ2-7; the match to TRBD1 covers 10 bases. J lost 3 bases, V lost 5 bases, and 7 bases had no gene match. CDR3 length: 15 amino acids. The germline CDR1 and CDR2 sequences are WNHNN and SYGVQD (reference sequence). The CDR3 sequence is CASSHRQGAIYEQYV. CDR3 nucleotides: TGCGCCAGCAGTCATCGACAGGGGGCCATCTACGAGCAGTACGTC.

The rearrangement links TRBV14 to TRBJ1-5; 8 nucleotides agree with TRBD1. The trim removed 6 bases at V and 4 bases at J, leaving 11 bases unmatched. The CDR3 is 16 residues long. Looked up from germline, CDR1 is SGHDN and CDR2 is FVKESK. CDR3 nucleotide sequence: TGTGCCAGCAGTTCGACAGGGGTCCAAAAGAATCAGCCCCAGCATTTT. Amino acids: CASSSTGVQKNQPQHF. Based on the CDR3 plus reference TRBV14 and TRBJ1-5, the full variable domain is EAGVTQFPSHSVIEKGQTVTLRCDPISGHDNLYWYRRVMGKEIKFLLHFVKESKQDESGMPNNRFLAERTGGTYSTLKVQPAELEDSGVYFCASSSTGVQKNQPQHFGDGTRLSIL.

V is TRBV13 and J is TRBJ2-2; TRBD2 agrees at 11 bases. The CDR3 is made up of 17 amino acids. V shed 3 bases and J 7 bases; nucleotides not matched to a gene: 10. Per germline, CDR1 PRHDT and CDR2 FYEKMQ (reference sequence). CDR3 protein: CASSFLAGGPGNGELFF. The DNA of the CDR3 is TGTGCCAGCAGCTTTCTAGCGGGAGGTCCAGGTAACGGGGAGCTGTTTTTT.

The J gene is TRBJ1-6, the V gene TRBV4-2, with D unclear. CDR3 size: 16 residues. The V end was cut by 0 bases, the J end by 6 bases, with 12 bases between. The germline gives CDR1 LGHNA, CDR2 YNFKEQ. The CDR3 loop reads CASSQDWPSGNSPLHF. The CDR3 DNA reads as TGTGCCAGCAGCCAAGATTGGCCATCGGGTAATTCACCCCTCCACTTT.

The chain joins TRBV28 to TRBJ1-5; maybe TRBD1 (6 bases). Germline CDR1 is MDHEN and CDR2 is SYDVKM. V was pared by 7 bases and J by 3 bases, with 16 bases between. This CDR3 is built from 15 residues. The CDR3 loop is CASIPGVGFNQPQHF. The CDR3 DNA follows: TGTGCCAGCATTCCAGGGGTGGGTTTCAATCAGCCCCAGCATTTT.

This clone was counted between two and nine times. The chain employs TRBV11-2 and TRBJ2-5; 8 bases line up with TRBD1. This CDR3 is 15 amino acids long. Germline V gene lookup returns CDR1 SGHAT and CDR2 FQNNGV. The J segment lost 5 bases and the V segment lost 3 bases, leaving 8 bases of the junction unmatched. In DNA form, the CDR3 reads TGTGCCAGCAGCTTCGGGACAGGCTTTAGGGAGACCCAGTACTTC. This gives the protein CASSFGTGFRETQYF. Complete variable domain (other parts from reference TRBV11-2 and TRBJ2-5): EAGVAQSPRYKIIEKRQSVAFWCNPISGHATLYWYQQILGQGPKLLIQFQNNGVVDDSQLPKDRFSAERLKGVDSTLKIQPAKLEDSAVYLCASSFGTGFRETQYFGPGTRLLVL.

The chain uses TRBV7-2 and TRBJ2-2; unclear D gene. This CDR3 comprises 16 residues. Looked up from germline, CDR1 is SGHTA and CDR2 is FQGNSA. The V end lost 1 base, the J end lost 4 bases, and 13 bases lay between the germline ends. The CDR3 protein is CASSLVGNGPTGELFF. The CDR3 DNA is TGTGCCAGCAGCTTAGTGGGGAACGGGCCCACCGGGGAGCTGTTTTTT. Combining the CDR3 with reference TRBV7-2 and TRBJ2-2 gives the whole variable domain GAGVSQSPSNKVTEKGKDVELRCDPISGHTALYWYRQSLGQGLEFLIYFQGNSAPDKSGLPSDRFSAERTGGSVSTLTIQRTQQEDSAVYLCASSLVGNGPTGELFFGEGSRLTVL.

The chain joins TRBV5-4 to TRBJ2-5, with 16 bases aligning to TRBD2. The CDR3 is made up of 20 amino acids. With V trimmed by 0 bases and J by 5 bases, 13 bases remained unmatched. Germline V CDR1 and CDR2: SGHNT, YYREEE (reference sequence). The CDR3 DNA follows: TGTGCCAGCAGCTTGGCCGTCCCGGGACTAGCGGGGGGGCCTGAGGAGACCCAGTACTTC. It codes for CASSLAVPGLAGGPEETQYF. The variable domain in full, completed from reference TRBV5-4 and TRBJ2-5, reads ETGVTQSPTHLIKTRGQQVTLRCSSQSGHNTVSWYQQALGQGPQFIFQYYREEENGRGNFPPRFSGLQFPNYSSELNVNALELDDSALYLCASSLAVPGLAGGPEETQYFGPGTRLLVL.

The chain couples TRBV5-1 to TRBJ2-2; 9 bases are a match to TRBD2. CDR1 is SGHRS and CDR2 is YFSETQ in the germline V gene. The CDR3 loop spans 16 amino acids. After removal of 4 bases from V and 3 bases from J, the junction contained 7 bases not matched to a gene. Here the CDR3 reads CASSVQTSGDTGELFF. CDR3 DNA sequence: TGCGCCAGCAGCGTTCAGACTAGCGGTGACACCGGGGAGCTGTTTTTT.

This clone was counted between two and nine times. The chain employs TRBV15 and TRBJ2-1, with TRBD2 matching 13 bases. Germline V gene lookup returns CDR1 LNHNV and CDR2 YYDKDF (reference sequence). The trim removed 0 bases at V and 6 bases at J, leaving 5 bases unmatched. The CDR3 extends over 17 amino acids. The CDR3 sequence: CATSRDRLAGGTNEQFF. CDR3 nucleotide sequence: TGTGCCACCAGCAGAGACCGACTAGCGGGAGGTACCAATGAGCAGTTCTTC.

The chain links TRBV11-3 to TRBJ2-5; D gene uncertain. The germline V and J ends were trimmed by 1 base and 1 base, with 10 bases remaining between them. This CDR3 has 15 residues. Per the germline V gene, CDR1 is SGHNT and CDR2 is YENEEA. This CDR3 reads CASSLGGLGQETQYF. The CDR3 DNA reads as TGTGCCAGCAGCTTAGGTGGTTTGGGCCAAGAGACCCAGTACTTC.

This clone was seen once. The chain combines TRBV7-2 with TRBJ1-1; D uncertain. Germline CDR1 reads SGHTA; CDR2 reads FQGNSA. The CDR3 runs 14 residues. Trimming took 0 bases from V and 6 from J, leaving 11 bases between them. DNA for the CDR3: TGTGCCAGCAGCTTAGCGCGTGCAGGTTCTGAAGCTTTCTTT. This gives the protein CASSLARAGSEAFF.

The gene calls are TRBV5-6 and TRBJ1-1; no clear D gene. Looked up from germline, CDR1 is SGHDT and CDR2 is YYEEEE. Trimming took off 2 bases at V and 2 bases at J, with 16 bases between the two ends. The CDR3 totals 16 residues. The CDR3: CASSFIRTTQNTEAFF. DNA for the CDR3: TGTGCCAGCAGCTTTATTAGAACTACCCAAAACACTGAAGCTTTCTTT.

This clone was counted a single time. This sequence joins TRBV19 and TRBJ1-3; D not certain. V was cut by 9 bases and J by 2 bases, with 17 bases left in between. The CDR3 covers 15 residues. Germline V lookup: CDR1 LNHDA, CDR2 SQIVND (reference sequence). The CDR3 is CASKEGPGAGNTIYF. Here the CDR3 DNA reads TGTGCCAGCAAGGAAGGGCCGGGCGCTGGAAACACCATATATTTT.